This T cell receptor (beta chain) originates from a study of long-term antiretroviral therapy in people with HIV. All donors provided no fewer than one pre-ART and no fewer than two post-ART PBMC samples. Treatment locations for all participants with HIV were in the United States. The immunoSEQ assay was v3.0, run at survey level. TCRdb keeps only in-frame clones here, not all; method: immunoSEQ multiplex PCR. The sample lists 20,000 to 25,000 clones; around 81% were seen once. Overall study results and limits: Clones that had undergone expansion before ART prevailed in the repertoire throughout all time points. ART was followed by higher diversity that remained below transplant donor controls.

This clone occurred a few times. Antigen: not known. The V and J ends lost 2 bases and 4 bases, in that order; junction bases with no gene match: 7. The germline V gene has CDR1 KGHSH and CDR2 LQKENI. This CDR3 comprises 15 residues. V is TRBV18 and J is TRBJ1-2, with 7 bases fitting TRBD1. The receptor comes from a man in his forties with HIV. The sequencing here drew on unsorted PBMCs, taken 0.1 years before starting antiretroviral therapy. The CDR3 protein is CASSPSENRGYGYTF. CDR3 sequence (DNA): TGTGCCAGCTCACCATCCGAGAACAGGGGCTATGGCTACACCTTC.